This passage covers 24 T cell receptor beta chains from one sample sequenced in a study of CD8 T cells in ankylosing spondylitis. Study-wide findings and caveats: A TCR beta motif of fewer than ten highly homologous variants seemed to mark ankylosing spondylitis blood.

TCRdb itself ran the 5' RACE reads through MiXCR, one entry per CDR3 protein. The data contain roughly 370,000 distinct CDR3 sequences, under 25% of them singletons. Antigen specificity for these receptors is unknown. Specimen: blood, either unsorted or a sorted T cell fraction (not recorded which). The receptors derive from a male donor with ankylosing spondylitis.

This chain connects TRBV2 to TRBJ2-7; D gene uncertain. The CDR3 spans 13 residues. From germline, CDR1 is SNHLY and CDR2 FYNNEI. Trimming shortened V by 5 bases and J by 1 base, and 9 bases separated the two germline ends. The CDR3 region has the DNA TGTGCCAGCAGTACCATACCTTCCTACGAGCAGTACTTC. It codes for CASSTIPSYEQYF. The whole variable domain, filled in from reference TRBV2 and TRBJ2-7, reads EPEVTQTPSHQVTQMGQEVILRCVPISNHLYFYWYRQILGQKVEFLVSFYNNEISEKSEIFDDQFSVERPDGSNFTLKIRSTKLEDSAMYFCASSTIPSYEQYFGPGTRLTVT.

The CDR3 bases are TGCAGTGCTAGCCCTCCGACAGGGGGCGATGAAAAACTGTTTTTT. Its protein product is CSASPPTGGDEKLFF. J is TRBJ1-4 and V is TRBV20-1; 10 nucleotides line up with TRBD1. The CDR3 extends over 15 amino acids. Germline V gene lookup returns CDR1 DFQATT and CDR2 SNEGSKA (reference sequence). V was clipped by 3 bases and J by 6 bases; unmatched bases: 7.

V gene TRBV29-1 combines with J gene TRBJ2-5; 8 bases line up with TRBD1. This CDR3 has 14 amino acids. The J segment lost 2 bases and the V segment lost 5 bases, leaving 7 bases of the junction unmatched. Germline lookup yields CDR1 SQVTM and CDR2 ANQGSEA. CDR3 sequence (DNA): TGCAGCGTTTTGGACAGGGCTAATCAAGAGACCCAGTACTTC. It is translated as CSVLDRANQETQYF. Variable domain in full (rest from reference TRBV29-1 and TRBJ2-5): SAVISQKPSRDICQRGTSLTIQCQVDSQVTMMFWYRQQPGQSLTLIATANQGSEATYESGFVIDKFPISRPNLTFSTLTVSNMSPEDSSIYLCSVLDRANQETQYFGPGTRLLVL.

V usage is TRBV5-1 and J usage is TRBJ2-5, with unresolved D. This CDR3 is 15 amino acids long. V was trimmed by 3 bases and J by 4 bases, leaving 16 bases between them. Germline assignment: CDR1 SGHRS and CDR2 YFSETQ. Here the CDR3 DNA reads TGCGCCAGCAGCTGGGCCGGAGAGCGAGGAGAGACCCAGTACTTC. This sequence encodes CASSWAGERGETQYF.

The chain employs TRBV6-6 and TRBJ1-5; D is ambiguous. V lost 2 bases and J 11 bases, leaving 13 bases between the germline ends. This CDR3 has 13 amino acids. CDR1 and CDR2 (germline): MNHNY, SVGAGI (reference sequence). CDR3 in DNA: TGTGCCAGCAGTTACCCCGTAACCCAGTCCCAGCATTTT. This codes for CASSYPVTQSQHF.

The chain has TRBV10-3 and TRBJ2-1, with TRBD2 as a possible D gene (6 bases). V was trimmed by 5 bases and J by 4 bases, leaving 12 bases between them. Per the germline V gene, CDR1 is ENHRY and CDR2 is SYGVKD. The CDR3 covers 14 residues. CDR3 residues: CAISLRESYNEQFF. The CDR3 DNA reads TGTGCCATCAGTCTACGGGAGAGTTACAATGAGCAGTTCTTC.

This clonotype appeared a single time. This chain links TRBV12-3 or TRBV12-4 with TRBJ2-1, with 13 bases identical to TRBD2. V lost 4 bases, J lost 4 bases, and 10 bases stayed unmatched. The CDR3 loop spans 18 amino acids. This CDR3 is CASSSWTSGSMRYNEQFF. For the CDR3, the DNA is TGTGCCAGCAGTTCCTGGACTAGCGGGAGTATGAGGTACAATGAGCAGTTCTTC.

This clonotype turned up a few times. The chain couples TRBV11-2 to TRBJ2-2; the D is unclear. Trimming stripped 5 bases from V and 6 bases from J, with 7 bases between. The CDR3 length is 12 residues. In germline, CDR1 is SGHAT, CDR2 FQNNGV. The CDR3 sequence: CASSQISGELFF. The CDR3 DNA sequence: TGTGCCAGCAGCCAAATCTCCGGGGAGCTGTTTTTT.

Only a few counts were recorded for this clonotype. The J gene is TRBJ2-3, the V gene TRBV7-9; possibly TRBD2 for D (5 bases). The germline V and J ends were trimmed by 0 bases and 0 bases, with 7 bases remaining between them. Germline V gene sequence: CDR1 SEHNR, CDR2 FQNEAQ (reference sequence). The CDR3 spans 15 residues. In DNA, the CDR3 is TGTGCCAGCAGCTTAGCTTGGACTAGCACAGATACGCAGTATTTT. As protein: CASSLAWTSTDTQYF.

This clonotype was seen only a few times. The V call is TRBV20-1, the J call TRBJ2-7; tentatively, D is TRBD2 (6 bases). V was cut by 0 bases and J by 2 bases, with 14 bases left in between. In germline, CDR1 is DFQATT, CDR2 SNEGSKA (reference sequence). This CDR3 comprises 15 residues. The CDR3 nucleotides are TGCAGTGCTAGAGATCCGGTAGCGGCACCCTACGAGCAGTACTTC. As protein: CSARDPVAAPYEQYF.

This clonotype was picked up a small number of times. The chain couples TRBV5-1 to TRBJ1-4; unclear D gene. Trimming shortened V by 4 bases and J by 3 bases, and 16 bases separated the two germline ends. The germline V gene has CDR1 SGHRS and CDR2 YFSETQ. This CDR3 has 16 amino acids. The CDR3 loop is CASSLEAGNSNEKLFF. In DNA form, the CDR3 reads TGCGCCAGCAGCCTGGAGGCGGGAAACTCTAATGAAAAACTGTTTTTT.

The chain employs TRBV11-1 and TRBJ2-2; D is undetermined. Germline values: CDR1 SGHAT, CDR2 FQDESV (reference sequence). Trimming took 5 bases from V and 4 from J, leaving 17 bases between them. CDR3 length: 16 amino acids. The CDR3 region is CASSVLPGYSTGELFF. The CDR3 coding sequence is TGTGCCAGCAGCGTTCTCCCCGGCTACAGCACCGGGGAGCTGTTTTTT.

The chain combines TRBV12-3 or TRBV12-4 with TRBJ1-5; D unresolved. This CDR3 contains 13 residues. Trimming left V 6 bases short and J 1 base short, with 7 bases between. For the CDR3, the DNA is TGTGCCAGCAGCGGGGAGAGCAATCAGCCCCAGCATTTT. This gives the protein CASSGESNQPQHF.

This clonotype has just a few counts. The V and J genes are TRBV27 and TRBJ1-6; perhaps TRBD1 as D (5 bases). The V end was cut by 8 bases, the J end by 7 bases, with 12 bases between. This CDR3 spans 13 amino acids. Germline V gene lookup returns CDR1 MNHEY and CDR2 SMNVEV (reference sequence). The CDR3 region has the DNA TGTGCCAGCGCTCGGGACCCCAATTCACCCCTCCACTTT. Translation: CASARDPNSPLHF.

The table lists this clonotype with a few counts. The chain links TRBV3-1 to TRBJ2-1, with D tentatively TRBD2 (6 bases). The CDR3 is 12 residues long. Trimming left V 3 bases short and J 9 bases short, with 9 bases between. Germline V CDR1 and CDR2: LGHDT, YNNKEL (reference sequence). CDR3 in DNA: TGTGCCAGCAGCCAGCGGGACTTTGAGCAGTTCTTC. It is translated as CASSQRDFEQFF.

This clonotype was seen only a few times. V is TRBV7-2 and J is TRBJ2-7; D not certain. V lost 1 base and J lost 0, with 7 bases in between. This CDR3 spans 14 amino acids. Looked up from germline, CDR1 is SGHTA and CDR2 is FQGNSA. The CDR3 here is CASSLVVSSYEQYF. The CDR3 nucleotides are TGTGCCAGCAGCTTAGTCGTCAGCTCCTACGAGCAGTACTTC.

The rearrangement uses TRBV29-1 and TRBJ2-1; maybe TRBD1 (5 bases). Trimming pared 2 bases from V and 9 bases from J, leaving 20 bases between. The germline CDR1 and CDR2 sequences are SQVTM and ANQGSEA. CDR3 length: 15 residues. The CDR3 spells CSVERRGRVRGEQFF. CDR3 sequence (DNA): TGCAGCGTTGAAAGACGTGGCAGGGTAAGGGGTGAGCAGTTCTTC.

The J gene is TRBJ2-6, the V gene TRBV9; possibly TRBD1 for D (5 bases). V lost 1 base and J 1 base, leaving 21 bases between the germline ends. Per germline, CDR1 SGDLS and CDR2 YYNGEE. The length of the CDR3 is 20 residues. CDR3 DNA sequence: TGTGCCAGCAGCGTACATGAATGGGTCAGGGTTACTTCTGGGGCCAACGTCCTGACTTTC. This gives the protein CASSVHEWVRVTSGANVLTF.

This clonotype was detected ten times or more. The rearrangement links TRBV18 to TRBJ2-1, with 7 positions matching TRBD2. Germline lookup yields CDR1 KGHSH and CDR2 LQKENI. There are 13 residues in the CDR3. The V gene end was trimmed by 2 bases and the J gene end by 5 bases; junction bases not matched to a gene: 0. CDR3 residues: CASSPGRDNEQFF. CDR3 coding DNA: TGTGCCAGCTCACCAGGGAGGGACAATGAGCAGTTCTTC.

This chain connects TRBV28 to TRBJ1-6; D possibly corresponds to TRBD1 (6 bases). V lost 6 bases and J lost 10, with 19 bases in between. CDR3 length: 15 amino acids. Per the germline V gene, CDR1 is MDHEN and CDR2 is SYDVKM. The CDR3 loop reads CASSSRQVFGSPLHF. CDR3 coding DNA: TGTGCCAGCAGCTCCCGACAGGTCTTCGGATCACCCCTCCACTTT.

The CDR3 bases are TGCGCCAGCAAGGGACAGAACTACGAGCAGTACTTC. Residues: CASKGQNYEQYF. The rearrangement joins TRBV5-1 to TRBJ2-7; 7 nucleotides match TRBD1. The V segment lost 6 bases and the J segment 3 bases; nucleotides outside the gene matches: 3. Germline values: CDR1 SGHRS, CDR2 YFSETQ. This CDR3 spans 12 amino acids. Based on the CDR3 plus reference TRBV5-1 and TRBJ2-7, the full variable domain is KAGVTQTPRYLIKTRGQQVTLSCSPISGHRSVSWYQQTPGQGLQFLFEYFSETQRNKGNFPGRFSGRQFSNSRSEMNVSTLELGDSALYLCASKGQNYEQYFGPGTRLTVT.

This clonotype occurred many times. This chain uses TRBV12-3 or TRBV12-4 with TRBJ2-5, with 8 bases fitting TRBD1. The CDR3 has 14 residues. The V gene end was trimmed by 6 bases and the J gene end by 2 bases; junction bases not matched to a gene: 5. The CDR3 reads CASSVRGLQETQYF. DNA for the CDR3: TGTGCCAGCAGCGTCAGGGGGCTTCAAGAGACCCAGTACTTC.

The genes are TRBV2 and TRBJ2-7; the D is unclear. Germline-derived CDR1 and CDR2 are SNHLY and FYNNEI. V was clipped by 6 bases and J by 4 bases, with 10 bases between them. The CDR3 contains 12 residues. The CDR3 DNA reads TGTGCCAGCAGGGACCCATCGTACGAGCAGTACTTC. This sequence encodes CASRDPSYEQYF.

The chain couples TRBV6-2 or TRBV6-3 to TRBJ1-5, with D unclear. There are 12 residues in the CDR3. Trimming removed 6 bases at V and 5 bases at J, with 8 bases between. The germline V gene encodes CDR1 MNHEY and CDR2 SVGEGT. Here the CDR3 DNA reads TGTGCCAGCAGGACAACCGATCAGCCCCAGCATTTT. This codes for CASRTTDQPQHF.